These 18 T cell receptor beta chains were all obtained from the same sample, sequenced in a study of T cell responses to AZD1222 COVID-19 vaccine. Profiled with immunoSEQ multiplex PCR; TCRdb holds only in-frame clones, not every one. The sample consists of approximately 100,000 clones, 86% of them appearing once. The source material was peripheral blood, sampled 28 days after the second dose of the MenACWY control vaccine. These receptors were taken from an adult who received the MenACWY meningococcal vaccine as a control.

The V call is TRBV12-3 or TRBV12-4, the J call TRBJ1-5; D call uncertain. The CDR3 runs to 12 residues. Trimming took off 5 bases at V and 5 bases at J, with 7 bases between the two ends. The CDR3 DNA reads as TGTGCCAGCAGTGCGGTACATCAGCCCCAGCATTTT. Translating gives CASSAVHQPQHF.

As concerns this clone: One junction end disagrees with the germline gene, perhaps due to a read error. In DNA, the CDR3 is TGTGCTAGCAGCTCGGACAGGGGCTCCGAGCAGTACTTC. Protein product: CASSSDRGSEQYF. This chain joins TRBV7-7 and TRBJ2-7; 9 positions agree with TRBD1. This CDR3 has 13 amino acids. From germline, CDR1 is SSHAT and CDR2 FNYEAQ (reference sequence). Combining the CDR3 with reference TRBV7-7 and TRBJ2-7 gives the whole variable domain GAGVSQSPRYKVTKRGQDVTLRCDPISSHATLYWYQQALGQGPEFLTYFNYEAQPDKSGLPSDRFSAERPEGSISTLTIQRTEQRDSAMYRCASSSDRGSEQYFGPGTRLTVT.

In the case of this clone: This same CDR3 is encoded by further DNA sequences in the sample. The gene calls are TRBV7-3 and TRBJ2-2, with D unclear. Germline V lookup: CDR1 SGHTA, CDR2 FQGTGA. The CDR3 runs to 14 residues. V lost 2 bases, J lost 1 base, and 5 bases lay in between. CDR3 protein: CASSLSGNTGELFF. CDR3 nucleotide sequence: TGTGCCAGCAGCTTATCAGGGAACACCGGGGAGCTGTTTTTT.

The V call is TRBV30, the J call TRBJ2-2, with D uncertain. This CDR3 contains 13 residues. Per the germline V gene, CDR1 is GTSNPN and CDR2 is SVGIG (reference sequence). V gave up 0 bases and J gave up 7 bases, with 9 bases separating them. The CDR3 is CAWSVRIGGELFF. The CDR3, as DNA: TGTGCCTGGAGTGTACGGATAGGCGGGGAGCTGTTTTTT.

The V call is TRBV7-8, the J call TRBJ2-7; D might be TRBD2 (6 bases). V gave up 5 bases and J gave up 2 bases, with 13 bases separating them. The germline V gene encodes CDR1 SGHVS and CDR2 FQNEAQ. The CDR3 is made up of 14 amino acids. This CDR3 reads CASSPGGAPYEQYF. In DNA, the CDR3 is TGTGCCAGCAGCCCCGGGGGAGCTCCCTACGAGCAGTACTTC. The full variable domain, in which reference TRBV7-8 and TRBJ2-7 provide the parts outside the CDR3, is GAGVSQSPRYKVAKRGQDVALRCDPISGHVSLFWYQQALGQGPEFLTYFQNEAQLDKSGLPSDRFFAERPEGSVSTLKIQRTQQEDSAVYLCASSPGGAPYEQYFGPGTRLTVT.

This clone was detected only a few times. The CDR3 DNA reads as TGTGCCAGCAGCCTCCCGGGGTCGAACACTGAAGCTTTCTTT. Protein product: CASSLPGSNTEAFF. V and J are TRBV14 and TRBJ1-1, with D uncertain. Germline lookup yields CDR1 SGHDN and CDR2 FVKESK. Trimming took off 4 bases at V and 1 base at J, with 10 bases between the two ends. The CDR3 is 14 residues long.

The CDR3 DNA reads TGTGCCAGCAGCTTGGGCCAGGGGGCGGGTGGCTACACCTTC. This gives the protein CASSLGQGAGGYTF. The chain joins TRBV5-6 to TRBJ1-2; TRBD1 matches at 8 bases. The trim removed 0 bases at V and 7 bases at J, leaving 5 bases unmatched. CDR1 and CDR2 (germline): SGHDT, YYEEEE. The CDR3 has 14 residues.

V usage is TRBV2 and J usage is TRBJ1-1; D possibly corresponds to TRBD1 (5 bases). Trimming shortened V by 3 bases and J by 6 bases, and 14 bases separated the two germline ends. The CDR3 has 14 amino acids. Germline CDR1 reads SNHLY; CDR2 reads FYNNEI. Here the CDR3 reads CASSDRVLVAEAFF. DNA for the CDR3: TGTGCCAGCAGTGACAGGGTCCTCGTCGCTGAAGCTTTCTTT.

Concerning this clone: Other DNA sequences within the sample encode an identical CDR3. The chain combines TRBV7-2 with TRBJ2-7, with 7 bases fitting TRBD1. Germline-derived CDR1 and CDR2 are SGHTA and FQGNSA. V dropped 6 bases and J dropped 0; count of bases not matched to a gene: 5. This CDR3 has 14 residues. The CDR3 is CASSFGQVSYEQYF. The CDR3 DNA reads TGTGCCAGCAGTTTCGGACAGGTCTCCTACGAGCAGTACTTC.

The rearrangement joins TRBV18 to TRBJ2-7; the match to TRBD1 covers 9 bases. The CDR3 length is 14 residues. Germline values: CDR1 KGHSH, CDR2 LQKENI. V lost 8 bases to trimming and J lost 6 bases; unmatched junction nucleotides: 11. The CDR3 region is CASAYGTGYREQYF. Here the CDR3 DNA reads TGTGCCAGCGCCTATGGGACAGGGTACCGCGAGCAGTACTTC.

This chain uses TRBV5-1 with TRBJ2-5, with 11 bases fitting TRBD2. Germline V gene sequence: CDR1 SGHRS, CDR2 YFSETQ. Trimming took 5 bases from V and 5 from J; bases not matched to a gene: 2. The CDR3 has 13 amino acids. CDR3 loop: CASRTSGVETQYF. DNA of the CDR3: TGCGCCAGCAGGACTAGCGGGGTTGAGACCCAGTACTTC.

This chain links TRBV5-1 with TRBJ2-7, with D maybe TRBD2 (5 bases). Trimming removed 2 bases at V and 0 bases at J, with 9 bases between. The germline CDR1 and CDR2 sequences are SGHRS and YFSETQ. The CDR3 runs to 14 residues. CDR3 bases: TGCGCCAGCAGCTTTGACGAGGGCTCCTACGAGCAGTACTTC. It yields the protein CASSFDEGSYEQYF.

The rearrangement links TRBV12-3 or TRBV12-4 to TRBJ1-1; a possible D gene is TRBD1 (5 bases). The length of the CDR3 is 13 residues. Trimming pared 7 bases from V and 10 bases from J, leaving 19 bases between. DNA for the CDR3: TGTGCCAGCACCCCCACAGTGGGAGGGACAGCTTTCTTT. This translates into CASTPTVGGTAFF.

The chain has TRBV5-4 and TRBJ1-2, with a weak D call TRBD1 (6 bases). V lost 0 bases to trimming and J lost 7 bases, with 13 bases between them. The germline V gene has CDR1 SGHNT and CDR2 YYREEE (reference sequence). The CDR3 has 14 amino acids. CDR3 DNA sequence: TGTGCCAGCAGCTTGGCCGGAGGGGGTGTTGGCTACACCTTC. The encoded protein is CASSLAGGGVGYTF.

V gene TRBV18 combines with J gene TRBJ2-5, with D perhaps TRBD2 (5 bases). V lost 2 bases, J lost 5 bases, and 12 bases lay in between. This CDR3 region has 14 residues. Germline CDR1 and CDR2: KGHSH and LQKENI. The CDR3 protein is CASSPDTRTETQYF. CDR3 nucleotides: TGTGCCAGCTCACCAGATACTAGAACTGAGACCCAGTACTTC.

The chain couples TRBV6-5 to TRBJ1-5; D is perhaps TRBD1 (6 bases). V was clipped by 5 bases and J by 0 bases, with 8 bases between them. The CDR3 is made up of 14 amino acids. Per the germline V gene, CDR1 is MNHEY and CDR2 is SVGAGI. The CDR3 reads CASSRDNSNQPQHF. The DNA of the CDR3 is TGTGCCAGCAGTCGGGACAATAGCAATCAGCCCCAGCATTTT.

The chain links TRBV2 to TRBJ2-6; D remains unclear. The CDR3 runs to 18 residues. Germline CDR1 reads SNHLY; CDR2 reads FYNNEI. V lost 6 bases, J lost 0 bases, and 18 bases lay in between. CDR3 region: CASRKNSVDFSGANVLTF. The CDR3 bases are TGTGCCAGCAGGAAAAATTCTGTGGATTTCTCTGGGGCCAACGTCCTGACTTTC.

The V and J genes are TRBV3-1 (or the pseudogene TRBV3-2) and TRBJ2-2; 10 bases are shared with TRBD2. The CDR3 length is 18 residues. Germline-derived CDR1 and CDR2 are LGHDT and YNNKEL (reference sequence). The trim removed 0 bases at V and 4 bases at J, leaving 8 bases unmatched. In DNA form, the CDR3 reads TGTGCCAGCAGCCAAGATTGTCAAGCGGGGGGGTCCACCGGGGAGCTGTTTTTT. Translated: CASSQDCQAGGSTGELFF.